The 27 T cell receptor beta chains below come from one sample, sequenced in a study of regulatory T cells in long-lasting Graves disease. The time point here: newly diagnosed GD, antithyroid drugs for less than 3 months. The TCR library was made from RNA extracted from PBMCs. Arm-PCR with iRepertoire HTBI primers amplified the CDR3 regions for these TCR beta libraries. TCRdb itself ran the multiplex PCR reads through MiXCR, one entry per CDR3 protein. The table has roughly 510,000 distinct CDR3 sequences, roughly 16% seen once. These data were likewise used in another study, on T cells in Graves' hyperthyroidism and ophthalmopathy.

The input for sequencing was peripheral blood mononuclear cells (PBMCs), taken at new diagnosis, from a patient treated with antithyroid drugs. All receptors derive from a man aged 18 to 29 with Graves disease.

V usage is TRBV19 and J usage is TRBJ2-7; 9 nucleotides match TRBD2. Unmatched junction bases numbered 9, after V lost 1 base and J lost 5 bases. This CDR3 is built from 16 residues. The germline CDR1 and CDR2 sequences are LNHDA and SQIVND (reference sequence). The CDR3 is CASSIVLAGGPNEQYF. CDR3 in DNA: TGTGCCAGTAGTATAGTATTGGCGGGAGGGCCCAACGAGCAGTACTTC.

The V call is TRBV4-1, the J call TRBJ1-1; 8 nucleotides match TRBD1. CDR1 and CDR2 (germline): MGHRA, YSYEKL. The CDR3 extends over 15 amino acids. Trimming at V came to 2 bases and at J to 10 bases, leaving 12 bases not matched to a gene. CDR3 bases: TGCGCCAGCAGCCAATCCAGGGGGCTGGCGGATGGAGCTTTCTTT. Its translation: CASSQSRGLADGAFF.

This clonotype has only a few counts. This chain links TRBV7-8 with TRBJ1-4, with D uncertain. CDR3 length: 21 residues. The germline CDR1 and CDR2 sequences are SGHVS and FQNEAQ. Trimming stripped 1 base from V and 8 bases from J, with 32 bases between. CDR3 nucleotides: TGTGCCAGCAGCTTAGAGTTGATTTCCAGTGCACGGAGACCCAAAAGGGAAAAACTGTTTTTT. It codes for CASSLELISSARRPKREKLFF.

The chain is built from TRBV14 and TRBJ2-5; D gene ambiguous. The CDR3 sequence is 15 residues long. CDR1 is SGHDN, CDR2 FVKESK, per germline. V was pared by 2 bases and J by 0 bases, with 10 bases between. The CDR3 DNA is TGTGCCAGCAGCCAAAAGGGTTGGTACCAAGAGACCCAGTACTTC. This encodes CASSQKGWYQETQYF.

This clonotype was seen many times. This chain connects TRBV11-3 to TRBJ2-1, with D hard to call. Looked up from germline, CDR1 is SGHNT and CDR2 is YENEEA. Trimming removed 0 bases from V and 2 bases from J, with 8 bases in between. The CDR3 is made up of 15 amino acids. CDR3: CASSLDGWTYNEQFF. In DNA, the CDR3 is TGTGCCAGCAGCTTAGACGGGTGGACCTACAATGAGCAGTTCTTC.

This chain links TRBV3-1 with TRBJ2-5; D call uncertain. The germline V gene encodes CDR1 LGHDT and CDR2 YNNKEL (reference sequence). V lost 8 bases to trimming and J lost 5 bases, with 21 bases between them. The CDR3 is 15 residues long. CDR3 loop: CASAPTNGRYETQYF. CDR3 DNA sequence: TGTGCCAGCGCGCCGACCAACGGTCGATATGAGACCCAGTACTTC.

This clonotype was detected only a few times. CDR3 loop: CAWSVGGSPLHF. Written as DNA, the CDR3 is TGTGCCTGGAGTGTAGGGGGTTCACCCCTCCACTTT. The genes are TRBV30 and TRBJ1-6; D is possibly TRBD1 (6 bases). CDR1 GTSNPN and CDR2 SVGIG come from the germline V gene (reference sequence). V was pared by 0 bases and J by 9 bases, with 6 bases between. This CDR3 is 12 amino acids long.

A few counts support this clonotype. The chain couples TRBV15 to TRBJ1-2, with a possible D match to TRBD1 (5 bases). V was pared by 1 base and J by 7 bases, with 10 bases between. Germline CDR1 LNHNV, CDR2 YYDKDF (reference sequence). This CDR3 contains 13 residues. For the CDR3, the DNA is TGTGCCACCAGCAGAGGGGGGGTCGGTGGCTACACCTTC. Its translation is CATSRGGVGGYTF.

This clonotype was observed at least ten times. This chain joins TRBV29-1 and TRBJ1-1, with no clear D. This CDR3 is built from 10 residues. CDR1 and CDR2 from the germline V gene are SQVTM and ANQGSEA. The V and J ends lost 5 bases and 0 bases respectively, with 1 base between them. CDR3 protein: CSVMNTEAFF. DNA for the CDR3: TGCAGCGTTATGAACACTGAAGCTTTCTTT.

This chain joins TRBV30 and TRBJ2-2; possibly TRBD2 for D (6 bases). V was clipped by 4 bases and J by 4 bases, with 13 bases between them. CDR3 size: 14 residues. Germline V gene sequence: CDR1 GTSNPN, CDR2 SVGIG (reference sequence). CDR3 in DNA: TGTGCCTGGAAAGAAGGGCGGGGCACCGGGGAGCTGTTTTTT. Protein: CAWKEGRGTGELFF.

This clonotype showed up many times. The rearrangement links TRBV7-9 to TRBJ2-3, with 10 nucleotides matching TRBD1. The germline V gene has CDR1 SEHNR and CDR2 FQNEAQ (reference sequence). The CDR3 has 15 amino acids. V trimming: 6 bases; J trimming: 4 bases; junction bases outside the gene matches: 7. The CDR3, as DNA: TGTGCCAGCAGTCCATTGGGACAGGGGTCAGATACGCAGTATTTT. It specifies CASSPLGQGSDTQYF.

The chain links TRBV19 to TRBJ2-1, with 8 nucleotides matching TRBD1. Germline lookup yields CDR1 LNHDA and CDR2 SQIVND (reference sequence). V lost 3 bases to trimming and J lost 2 bases; unmatched junction nucleotides: 3. There are 15 residues in the CDR3. CDR3 protein: CASSMDRVPYNEQFF. The DNA of the CDR3 is TGTGCCAGTAGTATGGACAGGGTCCCCTACAATGAGCAGTTCTTC.

In its sample, this clonotype was seen a few times. The chain combines TRBV5-6 with TRBJ2-1, with D tentatively TRBD1 (5 bases). Per the germline V gene, CDR1 is SGHDT and CDR2 is YYEEEE. The CDR3 length is 16 residues. Trimming took off 1 base at V and 6 bases at J, with 17 bases between the two ends. The CDR3 here is CASSLSYTGPLNEQFF. In nucleotides, the CDR3 is TGTGCCAGCAGCTTGTCCTACACAGGTCCCCTCAATGAGCAGTTCTTC.

The chain uses TRBV11-1 and TRBJ2-6; D might be TRBD1 (6 bases). The V and J ends lost 1 base and 1 base respectively, with 8 bases between them. Per germline, CDR1 SGHAT and CDR2 FQDESV (reference sequence). This CDR3 contains 16 residues. The CDR3 reads CASSLDRESGANVLTF. The CDR3 DNA follows: TGTGCCAGCAGCTTAGACAGGGAGTCTGGGGCCAACGTCCTGACTTTC.

This clonotype has just a few counts. V usage is TRBV20-1 and J usage is TRBJ2-1; weak D call: TRBD2 (6 bases). Germline CDR1 DFQATT, CDR2 SNEGSKA (reference sequence). Trimming pared 1 base from V and 0 bases from J, leaving 7 bases between. CDR3 length equals 14 residues. The CDR3 DNA reads TGCAGTGCTAGAGTGACTAGCTCCTACAATGAGCAGTTCTTC. It encodes CSARVTSSYNEQFF.

The CDR3 protein is CASSSQGFYEQYF. The CDR3, as DNA: TGTGCCAGCAGCTCTCAGGGGTTTTACGAGCAGTACTTC. The chain couples TRBV13 to TRBJ2-7; possibly TRBD1 for D (6 bases). This CDR3 has 13 residues. V was shortened by 4 bases and J by 4 bases, with 11 bases between the two germline ends. CDR1 and CDR2 from the germline V gene are PRHDT and FYEKMQ (reference sequence).

The chain has TRBV20-1 and TRBJ2-7, with D possibly matching TRBD1 (6 bases). CDR1 is DFQATT, CDR2 SNEGSKA, per germline (reference sequence). Trimming took off 7 bases at V and 2 bases at J, with 15 bases between the two ends. CDR3 length equals 13 residues. CDR3 sequence reads: CSGGSQGTYEQYF. CDR3 DNA: TGCAGTGGCGGCTCCCAGGGGACCTACGAGCAGTACTTC.

Comments on this clonotype: A read error is likely here: a far larger clone is one base away. This is likely a read error, given that the CDR3 carries no conserved phenylalanine or tryptophan at its end. The V gene is TRBV6-1, the J gene TRBJ2-7; D is perhaps TRBD1 (5 bases). The DNA end is more similar to TRBJ2-5, so the J call may be wrong. The CDR3 extends over 12 amino acids. Germline V gene sequence: CDR1 MNHNS, CDR2 SASEGT. The CDR3 DNA sequence: TGTGCCAGCCAGGGCGAGACGGGGACCCAGTACCTC. This gives the protein CASQGETGTQYL.

This clonotype was counted a few times. The gene calls are TRBV20-1 and TRBJ1-6; D is perhaps TRBD1 (5 bases). Germline CDR1 DFQATT, CDR2 SNEGSKA (reference sequence). Trimming pared 5 bases from V and 3 bases from J, leaving 8 bases between. This CDR3 spans 13 amino acids. The DNA for the CDR3 is TGCAGTGCTGGAGGGGTCTATAATTCACCCCTCCACTTT. This codes for CSAGGVYNSPLHF.

This clonotype was recorded at least ten times. V gene TRBV7-8 combines with J gene TRBJ2-1; D remains unclear. The CDR3 spans 11 residues. V shed 1 base and J shed 9 bases, with 4 bases lying between them. CDR1 and CDR2 from the germline V gene are SGHVS and FQNEAQ. This CDR3 is CASSLEGEQFF. DNA for the CDR3: TGTGCCAGCAGCTTAGAGGGTGAGCAGTTCTTC.

This clonotype was counted ten times or more. The rearrangement links TRBV3-1 to TRBJ1-6; D may be TRBD1 (5 bases). The ends were cut back, 8 bases at V and 7 bases at J, with 12 bases in the middle. Germline CDR1 LGHDT, CDR2 YNNKEL (reference sequence). The CDR3 covers 13 residues. CDR3 sequence reads: CASSRDGNSPLHF. CDR3 DNA sequence: TGTGCCAGCTCCCGGGACGGCAATTCACCCCTCCACTTT.

This clonotype was picked up a small number of times. V gene TRBV5-1 combines with J gene TRBJ1-2, with TRBD1 as a possible D gene (6 bases). Germline CDR1 SGHRS, CDR2 YFSETQ. This CDR3 contains 13 residues. Trimming shortened V by 4 bases and J by 4 bases, and 11 bases separated the two germline ends. CDR3 loop: CASSAGHSYGYTF. CDR3 coding DNA: TGCGCCAGCAGCGCGGGACACTCCTATGGCTACACCTTC.

The rearrangement links TRBV19 to TRBJ2-1; TRBD2 matches 7 bases. J lost 3 bases, V lost 10 bases, and 12 bases had no gene match. CDR1 is LNHDA and CDR2 is SQIVND in the germline V gene (reference sequence). CDR3 length equals 15 residues. CDR3 protein: CATAFLGGSYNEQFF. The CDR3 bases are TGTGCCACCGCATTTCTGGGGGGGAGCTACAATGAGCAGTTCTTC. Combining the CDR3 with reference TRBV19 and TRBJ2-1 gives the whole variable domain DGGITQSPKYLFRKEGQNVTLSCEQNLNHDAMYWYRQDPGQGLRLIYYSQIVNDFQKGDIAEGYSVSREKKESFPLTVTSAQKNPTAFYLCATAFLGGSYNEQFFGPGTRLTVL.

The table lists this clonotype with many counts. The chain carries TRBV20-1 and TRBJ2-1; 8 nucleotides agree with TRBD2. V trimming: 6 bases; J trimming: 4 bases; junction bases outside the gene matches: 14. CDR1 is DFQATT and CDR2 is SNEGSKA in the germline V gene (reference sequence). The CDR3 contains 16 residues. CDR3 protein: CSAVPGLGTRYNEQFF. CDR3 bases: TGCAGTGCCGTCCCGGGACTAGGCACCCGATACAATGAGCAGTTCTTC.

This clonotype was seen a handful of times. The junction departs from germline at one end; a sequencing error may be responsible. The chain is built from TRBV6-2 or TRBV6-3 and TRBJ2-5; TRBD1 or TRBD2 may be the D gene (5 bases each). CDR1 is MNHEY, CDR2 SVGEGT, per germline. The CDR3 runs to 14 residues. CDR3 sequence reads: CASSLDWDQETQYF. The CDR3 coding sequence is TGTGCCAGCAGTTTAGACTGGGACCAGGAGACCCAGTACTTC.

This clonotype was seen many times. The chain carries TRBV27 and TRBJ2-7; no definite D call. The CDR3 totals 14 residues. V lost 0 bases, J lost 3 bases, and 9 bases lay in between. Germline V CDR1 and CDR2: MNHEY, SMNVEV (reference sequence). The DNA for the CDR3 is TGTGCCAGCAGTTTATCAGGAGTACTCTACGAGCAGTACTTC. This sequence encodes CASSLSGVLYEQYF.

This clonotype was counted ten times or more. This chain uses TRBV28 with TRBJ2-1; D uncertain. Trimming removed 3 bases from V and 0 bases from J, with 12 bases in between. There are 16 residues in the CDR3. Per the germline V gene, CDR1 is MDHEN and CDR2 is SYDVKM. The CDR3 bases are TGTGCCAGCAGTTTCCCGGCATCGGGCTCCTACAATGAGCAGTTCTTC. This sequence encodes CASSFPASGSYNEQFF.